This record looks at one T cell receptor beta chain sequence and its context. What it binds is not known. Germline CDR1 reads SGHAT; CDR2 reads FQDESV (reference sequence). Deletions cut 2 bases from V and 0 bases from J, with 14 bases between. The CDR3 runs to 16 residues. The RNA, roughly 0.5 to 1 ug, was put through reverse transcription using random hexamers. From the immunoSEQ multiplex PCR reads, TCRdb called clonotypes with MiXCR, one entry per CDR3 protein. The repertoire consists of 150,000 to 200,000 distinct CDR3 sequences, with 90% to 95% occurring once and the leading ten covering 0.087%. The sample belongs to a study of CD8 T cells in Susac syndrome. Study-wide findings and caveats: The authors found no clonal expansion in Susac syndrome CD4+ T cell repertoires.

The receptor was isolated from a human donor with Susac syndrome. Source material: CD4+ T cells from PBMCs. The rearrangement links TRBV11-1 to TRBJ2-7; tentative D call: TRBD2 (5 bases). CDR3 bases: TGTGCCAGCAGCTTAAGTGGAGGAGTCAGCTCCTACGAGCAGTACTTC. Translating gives CASSLSGGVSSYEQYF.